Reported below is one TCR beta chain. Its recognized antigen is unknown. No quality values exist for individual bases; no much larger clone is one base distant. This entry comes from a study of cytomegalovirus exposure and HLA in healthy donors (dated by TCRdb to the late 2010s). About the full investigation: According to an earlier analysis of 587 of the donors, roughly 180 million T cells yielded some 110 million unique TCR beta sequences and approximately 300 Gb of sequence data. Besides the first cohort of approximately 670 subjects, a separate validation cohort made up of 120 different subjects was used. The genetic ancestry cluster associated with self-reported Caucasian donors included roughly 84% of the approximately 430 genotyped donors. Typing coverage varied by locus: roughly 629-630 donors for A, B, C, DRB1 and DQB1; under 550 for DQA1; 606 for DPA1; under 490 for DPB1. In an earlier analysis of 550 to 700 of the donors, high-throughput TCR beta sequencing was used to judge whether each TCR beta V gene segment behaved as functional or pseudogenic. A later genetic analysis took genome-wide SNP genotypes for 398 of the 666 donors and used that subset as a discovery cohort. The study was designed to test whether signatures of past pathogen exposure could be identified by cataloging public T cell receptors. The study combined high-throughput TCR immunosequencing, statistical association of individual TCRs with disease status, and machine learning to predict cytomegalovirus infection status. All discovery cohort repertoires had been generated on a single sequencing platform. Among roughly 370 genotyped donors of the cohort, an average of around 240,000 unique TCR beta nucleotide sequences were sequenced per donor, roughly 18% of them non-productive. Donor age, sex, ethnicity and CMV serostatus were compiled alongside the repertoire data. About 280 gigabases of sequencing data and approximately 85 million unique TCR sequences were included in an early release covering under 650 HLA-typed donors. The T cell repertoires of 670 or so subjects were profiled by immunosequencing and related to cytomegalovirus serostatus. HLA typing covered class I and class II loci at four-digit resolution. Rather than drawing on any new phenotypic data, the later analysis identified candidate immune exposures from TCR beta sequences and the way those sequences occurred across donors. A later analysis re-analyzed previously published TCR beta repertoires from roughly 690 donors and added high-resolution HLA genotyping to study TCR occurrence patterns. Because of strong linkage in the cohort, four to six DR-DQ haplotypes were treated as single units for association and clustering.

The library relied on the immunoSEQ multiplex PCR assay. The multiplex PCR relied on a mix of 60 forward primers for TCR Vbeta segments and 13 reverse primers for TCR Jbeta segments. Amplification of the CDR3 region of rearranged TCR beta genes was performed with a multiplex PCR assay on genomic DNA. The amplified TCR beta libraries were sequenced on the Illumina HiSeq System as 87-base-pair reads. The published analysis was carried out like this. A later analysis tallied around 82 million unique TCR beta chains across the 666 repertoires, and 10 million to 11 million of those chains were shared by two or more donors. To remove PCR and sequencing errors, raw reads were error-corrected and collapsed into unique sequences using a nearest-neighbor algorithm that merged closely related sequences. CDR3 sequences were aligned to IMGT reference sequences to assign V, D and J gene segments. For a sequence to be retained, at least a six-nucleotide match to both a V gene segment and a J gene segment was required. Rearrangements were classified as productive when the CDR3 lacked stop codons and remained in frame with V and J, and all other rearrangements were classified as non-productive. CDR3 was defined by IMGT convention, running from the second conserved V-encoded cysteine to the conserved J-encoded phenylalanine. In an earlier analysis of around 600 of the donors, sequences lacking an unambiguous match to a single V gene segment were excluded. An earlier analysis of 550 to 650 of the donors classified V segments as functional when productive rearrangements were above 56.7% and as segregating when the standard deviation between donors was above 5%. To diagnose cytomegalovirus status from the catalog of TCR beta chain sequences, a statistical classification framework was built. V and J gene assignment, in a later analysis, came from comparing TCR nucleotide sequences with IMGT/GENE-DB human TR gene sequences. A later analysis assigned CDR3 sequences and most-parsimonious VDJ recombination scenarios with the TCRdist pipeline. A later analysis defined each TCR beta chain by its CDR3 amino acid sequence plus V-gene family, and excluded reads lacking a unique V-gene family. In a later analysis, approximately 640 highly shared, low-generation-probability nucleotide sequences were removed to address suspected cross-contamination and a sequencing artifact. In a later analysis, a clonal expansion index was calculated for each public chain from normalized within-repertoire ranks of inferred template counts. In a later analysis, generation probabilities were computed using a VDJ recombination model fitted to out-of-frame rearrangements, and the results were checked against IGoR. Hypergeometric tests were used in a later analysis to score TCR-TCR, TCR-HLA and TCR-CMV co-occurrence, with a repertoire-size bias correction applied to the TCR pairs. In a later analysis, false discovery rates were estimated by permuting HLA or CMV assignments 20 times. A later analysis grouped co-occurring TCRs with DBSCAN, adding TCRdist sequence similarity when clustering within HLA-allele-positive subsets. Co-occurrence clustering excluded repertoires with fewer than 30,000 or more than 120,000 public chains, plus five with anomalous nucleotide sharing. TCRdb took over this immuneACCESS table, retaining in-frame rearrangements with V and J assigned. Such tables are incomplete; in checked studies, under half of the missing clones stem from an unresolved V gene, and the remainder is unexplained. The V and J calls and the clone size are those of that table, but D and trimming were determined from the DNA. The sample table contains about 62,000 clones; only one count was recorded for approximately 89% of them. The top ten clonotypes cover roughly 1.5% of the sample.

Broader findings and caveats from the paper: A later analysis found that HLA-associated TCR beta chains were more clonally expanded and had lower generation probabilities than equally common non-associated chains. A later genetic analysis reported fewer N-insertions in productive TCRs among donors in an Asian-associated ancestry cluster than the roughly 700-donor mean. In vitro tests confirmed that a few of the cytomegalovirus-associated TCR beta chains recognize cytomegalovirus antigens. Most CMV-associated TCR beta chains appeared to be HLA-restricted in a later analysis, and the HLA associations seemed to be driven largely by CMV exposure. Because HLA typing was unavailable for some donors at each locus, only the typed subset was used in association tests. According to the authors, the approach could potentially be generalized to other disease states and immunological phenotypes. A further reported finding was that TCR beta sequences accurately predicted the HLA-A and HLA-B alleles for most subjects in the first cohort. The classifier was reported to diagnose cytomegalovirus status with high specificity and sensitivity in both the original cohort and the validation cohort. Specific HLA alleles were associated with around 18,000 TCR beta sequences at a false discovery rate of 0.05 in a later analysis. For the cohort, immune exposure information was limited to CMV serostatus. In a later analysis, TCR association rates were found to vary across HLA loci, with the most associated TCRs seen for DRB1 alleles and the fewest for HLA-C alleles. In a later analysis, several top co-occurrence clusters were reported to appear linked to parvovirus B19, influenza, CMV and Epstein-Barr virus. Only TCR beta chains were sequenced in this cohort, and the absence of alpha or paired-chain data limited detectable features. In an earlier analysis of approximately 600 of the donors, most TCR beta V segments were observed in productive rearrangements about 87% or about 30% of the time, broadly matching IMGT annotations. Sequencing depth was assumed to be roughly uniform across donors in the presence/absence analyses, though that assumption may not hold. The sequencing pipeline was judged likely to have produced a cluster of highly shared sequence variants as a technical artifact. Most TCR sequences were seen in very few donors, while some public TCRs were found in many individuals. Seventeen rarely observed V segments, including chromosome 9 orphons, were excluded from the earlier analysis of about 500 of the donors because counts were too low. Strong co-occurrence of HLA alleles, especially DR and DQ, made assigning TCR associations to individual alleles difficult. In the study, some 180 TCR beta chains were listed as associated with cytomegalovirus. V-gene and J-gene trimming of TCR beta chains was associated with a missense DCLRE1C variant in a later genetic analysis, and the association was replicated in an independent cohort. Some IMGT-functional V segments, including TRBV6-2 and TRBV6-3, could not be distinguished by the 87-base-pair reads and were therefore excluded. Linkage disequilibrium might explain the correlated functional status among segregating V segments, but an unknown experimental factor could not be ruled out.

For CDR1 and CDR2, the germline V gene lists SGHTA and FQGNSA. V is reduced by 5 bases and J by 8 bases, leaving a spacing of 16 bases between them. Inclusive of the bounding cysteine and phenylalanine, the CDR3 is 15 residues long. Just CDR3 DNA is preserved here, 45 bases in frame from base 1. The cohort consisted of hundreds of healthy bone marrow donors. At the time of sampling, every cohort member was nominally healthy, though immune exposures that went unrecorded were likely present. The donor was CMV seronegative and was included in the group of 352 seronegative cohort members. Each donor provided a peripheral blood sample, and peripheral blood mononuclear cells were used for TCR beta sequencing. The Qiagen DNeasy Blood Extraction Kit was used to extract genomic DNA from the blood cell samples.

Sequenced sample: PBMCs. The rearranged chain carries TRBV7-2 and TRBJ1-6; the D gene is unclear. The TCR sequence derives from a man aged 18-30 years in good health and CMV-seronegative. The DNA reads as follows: TGTGCCAGCAGCCCCTCTTGGAGGCCGGATTCACCCCTCCACTTT. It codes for CASSPSWRPDSPLHF.